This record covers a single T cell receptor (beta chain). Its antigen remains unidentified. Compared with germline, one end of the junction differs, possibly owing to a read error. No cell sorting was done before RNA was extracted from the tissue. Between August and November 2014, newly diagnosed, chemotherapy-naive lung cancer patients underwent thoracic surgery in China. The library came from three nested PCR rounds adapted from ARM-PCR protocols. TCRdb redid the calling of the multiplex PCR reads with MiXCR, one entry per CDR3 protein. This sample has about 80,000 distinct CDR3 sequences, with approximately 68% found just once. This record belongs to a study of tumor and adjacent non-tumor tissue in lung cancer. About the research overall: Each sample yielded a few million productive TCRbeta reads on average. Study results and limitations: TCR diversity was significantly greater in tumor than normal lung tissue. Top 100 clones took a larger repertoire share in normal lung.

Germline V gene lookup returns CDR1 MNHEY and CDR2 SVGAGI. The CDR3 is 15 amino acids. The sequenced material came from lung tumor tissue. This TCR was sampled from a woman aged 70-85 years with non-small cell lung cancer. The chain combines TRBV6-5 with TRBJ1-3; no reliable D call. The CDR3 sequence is CASNYPYGLGNTIYF. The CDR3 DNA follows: TGTGCCAGCAATTACCCATACGGTCTCGGAAACACCATATATTTT.